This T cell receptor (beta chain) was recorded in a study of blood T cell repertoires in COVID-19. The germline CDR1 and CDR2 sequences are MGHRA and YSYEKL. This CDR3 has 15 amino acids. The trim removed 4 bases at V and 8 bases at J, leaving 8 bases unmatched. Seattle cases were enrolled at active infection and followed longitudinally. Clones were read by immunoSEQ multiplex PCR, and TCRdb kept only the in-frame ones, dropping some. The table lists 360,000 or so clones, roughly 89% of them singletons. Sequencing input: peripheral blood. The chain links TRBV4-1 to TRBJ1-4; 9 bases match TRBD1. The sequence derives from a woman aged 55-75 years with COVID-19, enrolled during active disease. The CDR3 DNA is TGCGCCAGCAGCCCATCCGGGACAGGGAAGGAAAAACTGTTTTTT. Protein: CASSPSGTGKEKLFF.